This paragraph covers one T cell receptor (beta chain) sequence. As yet, its antigen is unknown. Sort purity for all populations was recorded as exceeding 98%. The sample comes from a study of beta chain features in type 1 diabetes. Overall study: Healthy donors and patients had similar age, gender and cell yields.

Sequencing targeted expressed TCRB transcripts, as all isolated RNA had been reverse transcribed. Profiled with immunoSEQ multiplex PCR; TCRdb holds only in-frame clones, not every one. The profile shows about 160,000 clones, 63% of them singletons. Study results and limitations: HLA influence on TCRB rearrangement stayed unresolved here. Type 1 diabetes patients showed a moderate but significant shortening of TCRB CDR3s in all four CD4+ subsets.

The sequence came from a man under 40 with type 1 diabetes. The sample consisted of naive CD4+ T cells from blood.

The CDR3 DNA reads as TGTGCCAGCAGAAGGGGGAGCGCGGAAGAGCAGTACTTC. This gives the protein CASRRGSAEEQYF. The chain uses TRBV7-2 and TRBJ2-7; possibly TRBD1 for D (6 bases). The germline gives CDR1 SGHTA, CDR2 FQGNSA. V lost 6 bases and J 7 bases, leaving 16 bases between the germline ends. The CDR3 spans 13 residues.